These 3 T cell receptor beta chains were sequenced from one sample in a study of PD-1 blockade in mismatch repair-deficient tumors. Sequenced by immunoSEQ multiplex PCR; TCRdb stores in-frame clones only, minus some. The table shows some 100,000 clones, with roughly four fifths occurring only once. Sequenced here: peripheral blood, sampled roughly eight months after starting pembrolizumab. The receptor source for this set is an adult with mismatch repair-deficient cancer.

V usage is TRBV11-3 and J usage is TRBJ2-3; D unresolved. Per the germline V gene, CDR1 is SGHNT and CDR2 is YENEEA. The ends were cut back, 1 base at V and 3 bases at J, with 2 bases in the middle. The CDR3 runs to 12 residues. DNA for the CDR3: TGTGCCAGCAGCTTAGGGACAGATACGCAGTATTTT. Its translation: CASSLGTDTQYF. Full variable domain (outside the CDR3, taken from reference TRBV11-3 and TRBJ2-3): EAGVVQSPRYKIIEKKQPVAFWCNPISGHNTLYWYLQNLGQGPELLIRYENEEAVDDSQLPKDRFSAERLKGVDSTLKIQPAELGDSAVYLCASSLGTDTQYFGPGTRLTVL.

The rearrangement links TRBV30 to TRBJ2-1, with D perhaps TRBD1 (5 bases). Germline CDR1 is GTSNPN and CDR2 is SVGIG (reference sequence). V was cut by 2 bases and J by 4 bases, with 6 bases left in between. The CDR3 is 12 amino acids. The CDR3: CAWSRQYNEQFF. In DNA, the CDR3 is TGTGCCTGGAGTAGACAGTACAATGAGCAGTTCTTC.

V and J are TRBV6-4 and TRBJ2-7; 7 nucleotides agree with TRBD1. Germline-derived CDR1 and CDR2 are MRHNA and SNTAGT. CDR3 length: 15 amino acids. Losses at the gene ends were 6 bases for V and 4 bases for J; bases not matched to a gene: 12. CDR3 sequence reads: CASSPPGQREYEQYF. CDR3 DNA sequence: TGTGCCAGCAGCCCCCCGGGACAGCGTGAATACGAGCAGTACTTC.